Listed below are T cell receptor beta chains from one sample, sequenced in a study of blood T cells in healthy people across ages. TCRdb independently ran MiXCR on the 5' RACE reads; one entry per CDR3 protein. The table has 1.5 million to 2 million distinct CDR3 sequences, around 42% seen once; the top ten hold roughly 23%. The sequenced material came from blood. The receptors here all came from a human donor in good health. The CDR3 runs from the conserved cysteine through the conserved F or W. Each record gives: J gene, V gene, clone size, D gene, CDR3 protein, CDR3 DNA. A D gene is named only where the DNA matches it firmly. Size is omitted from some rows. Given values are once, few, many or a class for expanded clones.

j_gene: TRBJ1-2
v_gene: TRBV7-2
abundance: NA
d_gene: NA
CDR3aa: CASSPYRRSGDNYGYTF
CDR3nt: TGTGCCAGCAGCCCGTACCGTCGAAGTGGTGACAACTATGGCTACACCTTC

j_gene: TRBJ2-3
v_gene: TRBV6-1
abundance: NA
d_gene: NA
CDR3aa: CASSVRSDTRYF
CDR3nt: TGTGCCAGCAGTGTACGATCAGATACGCGGTATTTT

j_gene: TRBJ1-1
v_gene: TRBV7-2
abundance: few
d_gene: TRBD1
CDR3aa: CASSFQGARTEAFF
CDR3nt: TGTGCCAGCAGCTTCCAGGGGGCGCGCACTGAAGCTTTCTTT

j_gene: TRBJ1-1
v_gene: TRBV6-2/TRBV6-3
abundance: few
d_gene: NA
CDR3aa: CASKSTALNTEAFF
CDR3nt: TGTGCCAGCAAATCGACAGCCCTAAACACTGAAGCTTTCTTT

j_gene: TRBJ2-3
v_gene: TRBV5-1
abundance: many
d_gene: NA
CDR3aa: CASSLGKTDTQYF
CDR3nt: TGCGCCAGCAGCTTGGGCAAAACAGATACGCAGTATTTT

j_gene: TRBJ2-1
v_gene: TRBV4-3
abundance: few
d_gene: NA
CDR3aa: CASSQGGHRNEQFF
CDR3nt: TGCGCCAGCAGCCAAGGGGGACACAGGAATGAGCAGTTCTTC

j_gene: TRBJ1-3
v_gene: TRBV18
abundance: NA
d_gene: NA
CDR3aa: CASSRSVGGEGNTIYF
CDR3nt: TGTGCCAGCTCACGTTCCGTGGGGGGCGAAGGAAACACCATATATTTT

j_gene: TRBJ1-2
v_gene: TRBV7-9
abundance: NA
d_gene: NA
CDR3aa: CASSLVEESAGYTF
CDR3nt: TGTGCCAGCAGCTTAGTCGAGGAATCGGCTGGCTACACCTTC

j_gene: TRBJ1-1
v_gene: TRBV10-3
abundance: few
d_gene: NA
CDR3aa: CAISRVDTEAFF
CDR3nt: TGTGCCATCAGTAGGGTGGACACTGAAGCTTTCTTT

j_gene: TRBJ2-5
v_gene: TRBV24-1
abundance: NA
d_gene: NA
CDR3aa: CATSDLRGALETQYF
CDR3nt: TGTGCCACCAGTGATTTGCGGGGGGCACTAGAGACCCAGTACTTC

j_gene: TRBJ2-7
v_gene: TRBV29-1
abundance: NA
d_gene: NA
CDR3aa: CSVEGKTGKSYEQYF
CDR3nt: TGCAGCGTTGAAGGGAAGACAGGCAAGTCCTACGAGCAGTACTTC

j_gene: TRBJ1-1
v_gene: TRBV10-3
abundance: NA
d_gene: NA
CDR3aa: CAISATPGDTEAFF
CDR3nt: TGTGCCATCAGTGCAACGCCGGGGGACACTGAAGCTTTCTTT

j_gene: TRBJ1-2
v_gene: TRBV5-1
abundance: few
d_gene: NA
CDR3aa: CASSLRPDSPYGYTF
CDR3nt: TGCGCCAGCAGCTTAAGGCCGGACAGTCCCTATGGCTACACCTTC

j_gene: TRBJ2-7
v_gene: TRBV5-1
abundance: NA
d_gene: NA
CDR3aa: CASSLGQGTDEQYF
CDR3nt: TGCGCCAGCAGCTTGGGGCAGGGGACCGACGAGCAGTACTTC

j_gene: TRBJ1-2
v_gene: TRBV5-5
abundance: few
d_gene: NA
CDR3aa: CASTGTGYTF
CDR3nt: TGTGCCAGCACCGGGACTGGCTACACCTTC

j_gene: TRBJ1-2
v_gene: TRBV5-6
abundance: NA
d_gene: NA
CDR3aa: CASSGPPDYGYTF
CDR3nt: TGTGCCAGCAGCGGACCGCCGGACTATGGCTACACCTTC

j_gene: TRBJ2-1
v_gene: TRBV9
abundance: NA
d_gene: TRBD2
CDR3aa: CASSAQRGVNWAEQFF
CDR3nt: TGTGCCAGCAGCGCACAGCGGGGGGTGAACTGGGCTGAGCAGTTCTTC

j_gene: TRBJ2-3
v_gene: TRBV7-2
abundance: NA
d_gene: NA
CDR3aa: CASSLGGPRTTDTQYF
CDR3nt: TGTGCCAGCAGCTTGGGGGGGCCGCGGACCACAGATACGCAGTATTTT

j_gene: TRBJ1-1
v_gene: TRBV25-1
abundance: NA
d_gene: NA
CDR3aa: CASSEWGKETEAFF
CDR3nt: TGTGCCAGCAGTGAGTGGGGGAAGGAGACTGAAGCTTTCTTT

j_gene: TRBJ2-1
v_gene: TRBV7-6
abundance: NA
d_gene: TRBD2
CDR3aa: CASSQGTSGSTGEQFF
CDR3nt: TGTGCCAGCTCGCAGGGGACTAGCGGGTCAACAGGGGAGCAGTTCTTC

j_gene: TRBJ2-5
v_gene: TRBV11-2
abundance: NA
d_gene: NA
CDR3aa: CASSSTRFGGETQYF
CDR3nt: TGTGCCAGCAGCTCCACCCGCTTCGGCGGAGAGACCCAGTACTTC

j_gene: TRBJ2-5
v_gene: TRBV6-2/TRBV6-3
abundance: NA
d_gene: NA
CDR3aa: CTSSYSSKETQYF
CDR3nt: TGTACCAGCAGTTACTCTAGCAAGGAGACCCAGTACTTC